Below, 11 T cell receptor beta chains from the same sample are listed, as sequenced in a study of blood T cells in healthy people across ages. A sample-barcoded 5' primer and a J-beta primer mix were used in a second PCR of about 7 to 12 cycles. TCRdb reprocessed the 5' RACE reads with MiXCR, giving one entry per CDR3 protein. The sample yields approximately 1.5 million distinct CDR3 sequences, about 31% seen once. Sequencing was performed on blood. Source of these receptors: a young woman in good health.

V and J are TRBV30 and TRBJ1-2; no definite D call. Germline CDR1 reads GTSNPN; CDR2 reads SVGIG (reference sequence). V shed 4 bases and J shed 2 bases, with 8 bases lying between them. The CDR3 is 12 amino acids. As DNA, the CDR3 is TGTGCCTGGAAAAGGAGAAACTATGGCTACACCTTC. It codes for CAWKRRNYGYTF.

The chain combines TRBV20-1 with TRBJ2-7; D is uncertain. Germline values: CDR1 DFQATT, CDR2 SNEGSKA (reference sequence). The CDR3 sequence is 14 residues long. V was clipped by 2 bases and J by 2 bases, with 13 bases between them. The DNA of the CDR3 is TGCAGTGCTAGAATGTCAGGCAACGCCTACGAGCAGTACTTC. Translating it yields CSARMSGNAYEQYF.

In this sample, this clonotype turned up many times. This sequence joins TRBV5-1 and TRBJ2-7, with a weak D call TRBD1 (6 bases). Trimming stripped 4 bases from V and 1 base from J, with 12 bases between. The CDR3 has 14 amino acids. CDR1 is SGHRS, CDR2 YFSETQ, per germline. The chain's CDR3 is CASSAAGTSYEQYF. The CDR3 DNA follows: TGCGCCAGCAGCGCCGCCGGGACATCCTACGAGCAGTACTTC. Complete variable domain (other parts from reference TRBV5-1 and TRBJ2-7): KAGVTQTPRYLIKTRGQQVTLSCSPISGHRSVSWYQQTPGQGLQFLFEYFSETQRNKGNFPGRFSGRQFSNSRSEMNVSTLELGDSALYLCASSAAGTSYEQYFGPGTRLTVT.

V usage is TRBV10-3 and J usage is TRBJ2-1, with D possibly being TRBD1 (5 bases). There are 12 residues in the CDR3. The germline V gene has CDR1 ENHRY and CDR2 SYGVKD. Trimming left V 2 bases short and J 7 bases short, with 6 bases between. CDR3 coding DNA: TGTGCCATCAGTGAGGGACATAATGAGCAGTTCTTC. Translated, it gives CAISEGHNEQFF.

The J gene is TRBJ1-2, the V gene TRBV30, with D possibly matching TRBD1 (5 bases). CDR1 and CDR2 from the germline V gene are GTSNPN and SVGIG (reference sequence). The V gene lost 3 bases and the J gene lost 6 bases, with 17 bases spanning the gap. The CDR3 extends over 14 amino acids. CDR3 nucleotide sequence: TGTGCCTGGAGCCCATTCACAGGCCGTCATGGCTACACCTTC. Translation: CAWSPFTGRHGYTF.

The CDR3, as DNA: TGCAGTGCTTCACGGAGGTATCAGCCCCAGCATTTT. This codes for CSASRRYQPQHF. The J gene is TRBJ1-5, the V gene TRBV20-1; D remains unclear. CDR1 is DFQATT and CDR2 is SNEGSKA in the germline V gene (reference sequence). This CDR3 spans 12 amino acids. V lost 5 bases to trimming and J lost 5 bases, with 10 bases between them.

This clonotype has a handful of counts. The chain couples TRBV30 to TRBJ2-7; D is uncertain. Deletions cut 3 bases from V and 3 bases from J, with 6 bases between. The CDR3 length is 11 residues. Germline V gene data show CDR1 as GTSNPN and CDR2 as SVGIG (reference sequence). The CDR3 bases are TGTGCCTGGAGCCAAGACTACGAGCAGTACTTC. It is translated as CAWSQDYEQYF.

The table lists this clonotype with many counts. The V and J genes are TRBV7-2 and TRBJ2-7, with 10 bases aligning to TRBD2. This CDR3 contains 15 residues. Germline V CDR1 and CDR2: SGHTA, FQGNSA. The V and J ends lost 1 base and 4 bases, in that order; junction bases with no gene match: 4. This CDR3 is CASSLDPSGSYEQYF. CDR3 nucleotides: TGTGCCAGCAGCTTAGATCCTAGCGGGAGTTACGAGCAGTACTTC. Using reference TRBV7-2 and TRBJ2-7 for the parts outside the CDR3, the full variable domain is GAGVSQSPSNKVTEKGKDVELRCDPISGHTALYWYRQSLGQGLEFLIYFQGNSAPDKSGLPSDRFSAERTGGSVSTLTIQRTQQEDSAVYLCASSLDPSGSYEQYFGPGTRLTVT.

This chain links TRBV5-1 with TRBJ2-7; D is possibly TRBD1 (5 bases). CDR1 is SGHRS and CDR2 is YFSETQ in the germline V gene. V was shortened by 1 base and J by 5 bases, with 10 bases between the two germline ends. The CDR3 runs 13 residues. This CDR3 is CASSLPRVNEQYF. CDR3 DNA: TGCGCCAGCAGCTTGCCCAGGGTTAACGAGCAGTACTTC. The whole variable domain, remainder taken from reference TRBV5-1 and TRBJ2-7, is KAGVTQTPRYLIKTRGQQVTLSCSPISGHRSVSWYQQTPGQGLQFLFEYFSETQRNKGNFPGRFSGRQFSNSRSEMNVSTLELGDSALYLCASSLPRVNEQYFGPGTRLTVT.

This clonotype was observed a handful of times. The chain carries TRBV5-1 and TRBJ2-3; D ambiguous. Trimming removed 0 bases from V and 2 bases from J, with 13 bases in between. CDR1 SGHRS and CDR2 YFSETQ come from the germline V gene. The CDR3 length is 16 residues. The CDR3 region is CASSLGIGPATDTQYF. The CDR3, as DNA: TGCGCCAGCAGCTTGGGTATTGGGCCTGCCACAGATACGCAGTATTTT.

This clonotype was seen at least ten times. Compared with germline, one end of the junction differs, possibly owing to a read error. The chain joins TRBV7-2 to TRBJ2-1; TRBD2 agrees at 9 bases. Germline V gene data show CDR1 as SGHTA and CDR2 as FQGNSA. This CDR3 spans 15 amino acids. As DNA, the CDR3 is TGCGCCAGCAGCCTGCTAGCGGGAACCTACAATGAGCAGTTCTTC. Translated, it gives CASSLLAGTYNEQFF.